Each of the 32 T cell receptor beta chains below was sequenced from the same sample in a study of cytomegalovirus exposure and HLA in healthy donors. PCR employed 60 Vbeta and 13 Jbeta primers. Libraries were prepared by immunoSEQ multiplex PCR; TCRdb keeps only in-frame clonotypes and omits some of them. The repertoire holds under 200,000 clones, with more than 65% as singletons. The sequencing input was PBMCs. Receptors were obtained from a woman aged 40 to 55 in good health and CMV-seropositive.

This clone was counted only a few times. The chain joins TRBV4-3 to TRBJ1-5; tentatively, D is TRBD1 (6 bases). Germline CDR1 LGHNA, CDR2 YSLEER. This CDR3 contains 14 residues. Trimming pared 3 bases from V and 7 bases from J, leaving 13 bases between. CDR3 in amino acids: CASSHQTGWQPQHF. As DNA, the CDR3 is TGCGCCAGCAGCCATCAAACAGGGTGGCAGCCCCAGCATTTT.

This chain connects TRBV2 to TRBJ1-5; 7 positions match TRBD1. This CDR3 has 14 amino acids. After removal of 6 bases from V and 4 bases from J, the junction contained 6 bases not matched to a gene. In germline, CDR1 is SNHLY, CDR2 FYNNEI. The CDR3 loop reads CASSQGQSNQPQHF. DNA for the CDR3: TGTGCCAGCAGCCAGGGACAGAGTAATCAGCCCCAGCATTTT.

The V gene is TRBV7-3, the J gene TRBJ1-6, with 8 bases fitting TRBD1. V was clipped by 6 bases and J by 7 bases; unmatched bases: 5. The germline gives CDR1 SGHTA, CDR2 FQGTGA. The CDR3 runs to 14 residues. CDR3 sequence: CASRAGTGNSPLHF. The DNA of the CDR3 is TGTGCCAGCAGGGCCGGGACAGGCAATTCACCCCTCCACTTT.

V gene TRBV11-2 combines with J gene TRBJ1-2; 8 bases map to TRBD1. The CDR3 sequence is 14 residues long. CDR1 and CDR2 from the germline V gene are SGHAT and FQNNGV. V shed 7 bases and J 2 bases; nucleotides not matched to a gene: 6. The CDR3 nucleotides are TGTGCCAGCACCCAATCAGGGGGCAACTATGGCTACACCTTC. Encoded protein: CASTQSGGNYGYTF.

The gene calls are TRBV29-1 and TRBJ1-4; no clear D. Trimming cost V 2 bases and J 6 bases, with 13 bases left between them. Germline lookup yields CDR1 SQVTM and CDR2 ANQGSEA. This CDR3 comprises 14 residues. The CDR3 region is CSVESGVSDEKLFF. Written as DNA, the CDR3 is TGCAGCGTTGAATCCGGGGTTTCGGATGAAAAACTGTTTTTT.

This chain connects TRBV18 to TRBJ1-1, with no clear D. V was shortened by 1 base and J by 6 bases, with 15 bases between the two germline ends. Germline CDR1 reads KGHSH; CDR2 reads LQKENI. This CDR3 contains 15 residues. The CDR3, as DNA: TGTGCCAGCTCACCACAGATAGGAGGGTCCGCTGAAGCTTTCTTT. Amino acids: CASSPQIGGSAEAFF. Together with reference TRBV18 and TRBJ1-1, the CDR3 gives the full variable domain: NAGVMQNPRHLVRRRGQEARLRCSPMKGHSHVYWYRQLPEEGLKFMVYLQKENIIDESGMPKERFSAEFPKEGPSILRIQQVVRGDSAAYFCASSPQIGGSAEAFFGQGTRLTVV.

The chain employs TRBV19 and TRBJ2-7, with D possibly TRBD1 on 6 matching bases. V was clipped by 4 bases and J by 10 bases, with 23 bases between them. The CDR3 covers 15 residues. Germline lookup yields CDR1 LNHDA and CDR2 SQIVND (reference sequence). Here the CDR3 reads CASSNRFGQRRYQYF. CDR3 DNA: TGTGCCAGTAGTAATAGATTCGGACAGAGGAGATATCAGTACTTC.

This clone was seen more than once but under ten times. The chain carries TRBV2 and TRBJ2-7; 10 bases line up with TRBD2. Unmatched junction bases numbered 9, after V lost 4 bases and J lost 6 bases. The CDR3 loop spans 15 amino acids. Germline V gene sequence: CDR1 SNHLY, CDR2 FYNNEI. This CDR3 reads CASSVGASGSCEQYF. DNA of the CDR3: TGTGCCAGCAGTGTGGGAGCTAGCGGGAGTTGCGAGCAGTACTTC.

The rearrangement links TRBV7-2 to TRBJ1-3; D unresolved. CDR3 length: 13 residues. V gave up 7 bases and J gave up 2 bases, with 9 bases separating them. Germline V gene sequence: CDR1 SGHTA, CDR2 FQGNSA. The CDR3: CASTPGPGNTIYF. The CDR3 coding sequence is TGTGCCAGCACCCCAGGCCCTGGAAACACCATATATTTT.

The chain links TRBV4-2 to TRBJ1-3; a possible D gene is TRBD1 (5 bases). Germline CDR1 is LGHNA and CDR2 is YNFKEQ. Trimming took 3 bases from V and 0 from J, leaving 21 bases between them. CDR3 length equals 19 residues. The CDR3 loop reads CASSHRTTGFDLSGNTIYF. The CDR3 DNA follows: TGTGCCAGCAGCCACCGTACCACAGGATTCGACCTCTCTGGAAACACCATATATTTT.

The chain employs TRBV5-1 and TRBJ2-5; weak D call: TRBD2 (5 bases). Trimming pared 3 bases from V and 4 bases from J, leaving 19 bases between. The CDR3 extends over 16 amino acids. CDR1 is SGHRS, CDR2 YFSETQ, per germline. The CDR3 DNA follows: TGCGCCAGCAGCTCCCTATCCACGGGGAGCCTAGAGACCCAGTACTTC. Translated: CASSSLSTGSLETQYF.

In its sample, this clone was seen a few times. The V call is TRBV5-6, the J call TRBJ1-3, with a tentative D call TRBD1 (6 bases). The CDR3 length is 13 residues. Germline V gives CDR1 SGHDT, CDR2 YYEEEE. Deletions cut 5 bases from V and 2 bases from J, with 8 bases between. CDR3 sequence: CASSQGTGNTIYF. Here the CDR3 DNA reads TGTGCCAGCAGTCAGGGGACTGGAAACACCATATATTTT. The full variable domain, rest sourced from reference TRBV5-6 and TRBJ1-3, is DAGVTQSPTHLIKTRGQQVTLRCSPKSGHDTVSWYQQALGQGPQFIFQYYEEEERQRGNFPDRFSGHQFPNYSSELNVNALLLGDSALYLCASSQGTGNTIYFGEGSWLTVV.

The chain couples TRBV7-2 to TRBJ2-5, with 8 bases fitting TRBD1. The V gene end was trimmed by 3 bases and the J gene end by 5 bases; junction bases not matched to a gene: 2. Germline loops: CDR1 SGHTA, CDR2 FQGNSA. The CDR3 consists of 13 residues. CDR3 protein: CASSFRGLETQYF. CDR3 sequence (DNA): TGTGCCAGCAGCTTCAGGGGGCTGGAGACCCAGTACTTC.

The chain couples TRBV10-3 to TRBJ2-5; D possibly corresponds to TRBD2 (7 bases). This CDR3 comprises 14 residues. Trimming left V 3 bases short and J 2 bases short, with 10 bases between. Per the germline V gene, CDR1 is ENHRY and CDR2 is SYGVKD. The CDR3 DNA reads as TGTGCCATCAGTGAAGGGGGGGCTCAAGAGACCCAGTACTTC. Its protein is CAISEGGAQETQYF.

The V gene is TRBV18, the J gene TRBJ2-7; 7 bases align to TRBD2. J was trimmed by 6 bases and V by 3 bases; bases with no gene match: 8. The V gene's germline CDR1 is KGHSH and CDR2 LQKENI. This CDR3 has 14 amino acids. The CDR3 here is CASSPFREGGEQYF. The DNA for the CDR3 is TGTGCCAGCTCACCCTTCAGGGAGGGAGGCGAGCAGTACTTC.

The rearrangement links TRBV18 to TRBJ1-6; a weak D match, TRBD1 (5 bases). Trimming pared 5 bases from V and 9 bases from J, leaving 17 bases between. Germline V CDR1 and CDR2: KGHSH, LQKENI. There are 15 residues in the CDR3. Written as DNA, the CDR3 is TGTGCCAGCTCATCCGTCGACAGTTGGGGTTCACCCCTCCACTTT. It encodes CASSSVDSWGSPLHF.

The table lists this clone with a few counts. The rearrangement joins TRBV7-6 to TRBJ1-1; no definite D call. V shed 5 bases and J shed 4 bases, with 14 bases lying between them. This CDR3 spans 14 amino acids. Germline V gene sequence: CDR1 SGHVS, CDR2 FNYEAQ. CDR3: CASSRQPGGTEAFF. The CDR3 DNA reads TGTGCCAGCAGCCGGCAACCGGGTGGCACTGAAGCTTTCTTT.

The J gene is TRBJ2-3, the V gene TRBV27; TRBD1 might be the D (5 bases). Germline V gene data show CDR1 as MNHEY and CDR2 as SMNVEV (reference sequence). V lost 0 bases and J 8 bases, leaving 15 bases between the germline ends. The CDR3 has 15 residues. CDR3 protein: CASSLSRVGQGTQYF. For the CDR3, the DNA is TGTGCCAGCAGTTTATCAAGGGTTGGGCAGGGTACGCAGTATTTT.

This clone was recorded only once. CDR3: CASSFAGVTYNEQFF. The CDR3 DNA reads as TGTGCCAGCAGCTTCGCGGGGGTAACCTACAATGAGCAGTTCTTC. The V gene is TRBV7-2, the J gene TRBJ2-1; 7 bases line up with TRBD2. The germline V gene has CDR1 SGHTA and CDR2 FQGNSA. V dropped 3 bases and J dropped 2; count of bases not matched to a gene: 4. This CDR3 has 15 residues.

The sample holds a few counts of this clone. The chain has TRBV28 and TRBJ1-3, with 7 bases that match TRBD1. The V segment lost 4 bases and the J segment 1 base; nucleotides outside the gene matches: 4. This CDR3 region has 15 residues. Germline CDR1 and CDR2: MDHEN and SYDVKM. The CDR3 sequence: CASSSGQLSGNTIYF. The CDR3 DNA reads TGTGCCAGCAGTTCGGGACAGCTATCTGGAAACACCATATATTTT.

The chain carries TRBV19 and TRBJ2-7; D is undetermined. Germline values: CDR1 LNHDA, CDR2 SQIVND (reference sequence). The CDR3 covers 14 residues. V lost 3 bases to trimming and J lost 0 bases, with 9 bases between them. CDR3 bases: TGTGCCAGTAGTATTAATTCTAACTCCTACGAGCAGTACTTC. It codes for CASSINSNSYEQYF.

Comment on this clone: Its ends do not fully match the called genes, so a read error is possible. The chain is built from TRBV7-7 and TRBJ2-5, with 9 nucleotides matching TRBD2. The CDR3 consists of 14 residues. Germline loops: CDR1 SSHAT, CDR2 FNYEAQ (reference sequence). CDR3 sequence: CASSLAGAEETQYF. CDR3 sequence (DNA): TGTGCTAGCAGCTTAGCGGGGGCAGAAGAGACCCAGTACTTC.

This sequence joins TRBV7-9 and TRBJ1-1; the D is unclear. V dropped 8 bases and J dropped 5 bases, with 15 bases sitting between them. The CDR3 spans 13 residues. Germline V lookup: CDR1 SEHNR, CDR2 FQNEAQ (reference sequence). CDR3 nucleotide sequence: TGTGCCAGCCGTATCGGGGTTGGGACTGAAGCTTTCTTT. This encodes CASRIGVGTEAFF.

The V call is TRBV7-8, the J call TRBJ1-1; D remains unclear. The CDR3 runs 13 residues. The germline V gene has CDR1 SGHVS and CDR2 FQNEAQ. V was shortened by 7 bases and J by 1 base, with 10 bases between the two germline ends. The CDR3 sequence: CASTPSGNTEAFF. The CDR3, as DNA: TGTGCCAGCACCCCTTCAGGGAACACTGAAGCTTTCTTT.

In DNA, the CDR3 is TGTGCCAGCAGCGCGACAGAGGATAATTCACCCCTCCACTTT. Translated: CASSATEDNSPLHF. The chain is built from TRBV9 and TRBJ1-6; TRBD1 is a possible D gene (5 bases). Per germline, CDR1 SGDLS and CDR2 YYNGEE. Trimming took off 3 bases at V and 5 bases at J, with 9 bases between the two ends. CDR3 length: 14 amino acids.

Only a few counts were recorded for this clone. This rearrangement joins TRBV20-1 to TRBJ2-1; D not resolved. Trimming took off 3 bases at V and 6 bases at J, with 3 bases between the two ends. CDR3 length equals 10 residues. Germline V gene data show CDR1 as DFQATT and CDR2 as SNEGSKA (reference sequence). CDR3 nucleotides: TGCAGTGCTAGCAGCAATGAGCAGTTCTTC. Protein sequence: CSASSNEQFF.

CDR3 DNA sequence: TGTGCCATCAGTCCGCAGGGCCAAATTTATGGCTACACCTTC. Protein: CAISPQGQIYGYTF. This chain joins TRBV10-3 and TRBJ1-2; D perhaps matches TRBD1 (5 bases). Germline CDR1 and CDR2: ENHRY and SYGVKD. The CDR3 length is 14 residues. Between the trimmed V and J ends, which lost 5 bases and 5 bases, there was a span of 15 bases.

This clone has just a few counts. The chain joins TRBV7-2 to TRBJ1-1; D possibly corresponds to TRBD1 (5 bases). The V gene's germline CDR1 is SGHTA and CDR2 FQGNSA. V shed 1 base and J shed 5 bases, with 11 bases lying between them. This CDR3 is 14 amino acids long. The CDR3 here is CASSLGSGRTEAFF. In DNA form, the CDR3 reads TGTGCCAGCAGCTTAGGGTCAGGGAGGACTGAAGCTTTCTTT.

J is TRBJ2-7 and V is TRBV5-6; 9 bases agree with TRBD2. Germline CDR1 is SGHDT and CDR2 is YYEEEE. The CDR3 has 15 amino acids. Trimming at V came to 1 base and at J to 0 bases, leaving 2 bases not matched to a gene. CDR3: CASSLQAGGSYEQYF. The CDR3 region has the DNA TGTGCCAGCAGCTTGCAAGCGGGAGGCTCCTACGAGCAGTACTTC.

V gene TRBV6-1 combines with J gene TRBJ1-2, with TRBD1 identical over 11 bases. Looked up from germline, CDR1 is MNHNS and CDR2 is SASEGT. This CDR3 region has 19 residues. Trimming at V came to 2 bases and at J to 1 base, leaving 12 bases not matched to a gene. The CDR3 sequence is CASSERARGQGVINYGYTF. CDR3 bases: TGTGCCAGCAGTGAAAGGGCTCGGGGACAGGGGGTTATTAACTATGGCTACACCTTC.

V gene TRBV19 combines with J gene TRBJ1-1; 7 nucleotides agree with TRBD1. The CDR3 covers 13 residues. V was clipped by 10 bases and J by 3 bases; unmatched bases: 8. Germline CDR1 LNHDA, CDR2 SQIVND (reference sequence). The CDR3 nucleotides are TGTGCCACCCAACAGGGGCGGGACACTGAAGCTTTCTTT. This translates into CATQQGRDTEAFF.

In the case of this clone: This sample includes further DNA sequences coding for the same CDR3. The V and J genes are TRBV29-1 and TRBJ1-1; 8 nucleotides agree with TRBD1. The CDR3 loop spans 12 amino acids. V was pared by 6 bases and J by 1 base, with 1 base of the junction left unmatched. Germline CDR1 SQVTM, CDR2 ANQGSEA. The CDR3 is CSVDRGNTEAFF. Written as DNA, the CDR3 is TGCAGCGTCGACAGGGGGAACACTGAAGCTTTCTTT.